A selection of T cell receptor beta chains follows, all from one sample in a study of T cell responses to AZD1222 COVID-19 vaccine. TCRdb's table, derived via immunoSEQ multiplex PCR, lists solely in-frame clones and lacks some. The table shows more than 60,000 clones, with approximately 80% occurring only once. The specimen was peripheral blood, collected on day 0 of AZD1222 vaccination. The source is an adult in good health. Both conserved end residues are part of each CDR3. A D gene is named only where the DNA matches it firmly. The listing skips clone size in some rows; elsewhere it reads once, few, many or a size class.

d_gene	v_gene	abundance	j_gene	len	CDR3nt	CDR3aa
-	TRBV20-1	-	TRBJ2-5	11	TGCAGTGCCATCCTCCGAGGGACCCAGTACTTC	CSAILRGTQYF
TRBD2	TRBV3-1/TRBV3-2	-	TRBJ2-7	16	TGTGCCAGCAGCCAAGACGCCGGGACTAGGGCCTACGAGCAGTACTTC	CASSQDAGTRAYEQYF
-	TRBV24-1	-	TRBJ1-2	12	TGTGCCACCAGTGTAGGGACCAAAGGCTACACCTTC	CATSVGTKGYTF
-	TRBV29-1	-	TRBJ1-1	13	TGCAGCGCATTACAGGGAACCAGAACTGAAGCTTTCTTT	CSALQGTRTEAFF
-	TRBV9	-	TRBJ2-4	14	TGTGCCAGCAGCGTAGAGGGGGGATTGGCCATTCAGTACTTC	CASSVEGGLAIQYF
-	TRBV29-1	-	TRBJ2-1	17	TGCAGCGTTGTAATGAATACAGGAGGGGGCTCCTACAATGAGCAGTTCTTC	CSVVMNTGGGSYNEQFF
-	TRBV7-3	-	TRBJ1-1	13	TGTGCCAGCAGCTTGACTCAGGCAGGTGAAGCTTTCTTT	CASSLTQAGEAFF
TRBD2	TRBV5-5	-	TRBJ2-1	16	TGTGCCAGCAGTCGGCTTTCTAGCGGGAGGGCCAATGAGCAGTTCTTC	CASSRLSSGRANEQFF
-	TRBV23-1	-	TRBJ2-7	15	TGCGCCAGCAGTCAATCCAGCCAGGGTGGCTACGAGCAGTACTTC	CASSQSSQGGYEQYF
TRBD1	TRBV18	once	TRBJ1-2	15	TGTGCCAGCTCACCGGGTCAGGGGGATCGCTATGGCTACACCTTC	CASSPGQGDRYGYTF
-	TRBV7-3	once	TRBJ2-3	13	TGTGCCAGCAGCTTAACATACACAGATACGCAGTATTTT	CASSLTYTDTQYF
TRBD1	TRBV7-6	once	TRBJ1-3	15	TGTGCCAGCAGCTTATCAGGGGGCATTGGAAACACCATATATTTT	CASSLSGGIGNTIYF
-	TRBV4-1	-	TRBJ1-4	13	TGCGCCAGCAGCCAAGTGTTCGATGAAAAACTGTTTTTT	CASSQVFDEKLFF
-	TRBV9	-	TRBJ1-2	15	TGTGCCAGCAGCGTAGAGAGCAGCTACCTCTATGGCTACACCTTC	CASSVESSYLYGYTF
-	TRBV6-5	-	TRBJ1-6	14	TGTGCCAGCAGTTACTCGTCCTCCGGGTCACCCCTCCACTTT	CASSYSSSGSPLHF
-	TRBV12-3/TRBV12-4	once	TRBJ1-2	13	TGTGCCAGCAGTTTAAGGACAGTCTATGGCTACACCTTC	CASSLRTVYGYTF
TRBD2	TRBV5-1	-	TRBJ2-5	16	TGCGCCAGCAGCTCCTGGACTAGCGGAGGGAGAGAGACCCAGTACTTC	CASSSWTSGGRETQYF
-	TRBV12-3/TRBV12-4	-	TRBJ1-5	13	TGTGCCAGCAGTTTACAGACACTGAATCCCCAGCATTTT	CASSLQTLNPQHF
-	TRBV18	few	TRBJ2-3	13	TGTGCCAGCTCACCAGGAAGTACAGATACGCAGTATTTT	CASSPGSTDTQYF
TRBD2	TRBV28	-	TRBJ2-7	15	TGTGCCAGCAGTTCCGGGGGGGGACTGTCCTACGAGCAGTACTTC	CASSSGGGLSYEQYF
TRBD2	TRBV6-2/TRBV6-3	-	TRBJ2-7	16	TGTGCCAGCAGTTACGATCCTAGCGGGAGTAACAACGAGCAGTACTTC	CASSYDPSGSNNEQYF
TRBD2	TRBV18	-	TRBJ2-7	14	TGTGCCAGCTCACCCTCGCGGGAGATCAACGAGCAGTACTTC	CASSPSREINEQYF
-	TRBV5-1	few	TRBJ1-5	17	TGCGCCAGCAGCCCGAGGATGGGACAAGATGAGTTTCAGCCCCAGCATTTT	CASSPRMGQDEFQPQHF
-	TRBV19	-	TRBJ1-2	13	TGTGCCAGTAAAGTTGACGGACCTTATGGCTACACCTTC	CASKVDGPYGYTF
-	TRBV20-1	-	TRBJ2-5	10	TGCAGTGCCCCCCAAGGGGTCCAGTACTTC	CSAPQGVQYF
-	TRBV7-2	-	TRBJ2-3	14	TGTGCCAGCAGCTCGGTCTTAGGGGGAGATACGCAGTATTTT	CASSSVLGGDTQYF
TRBD2	TRBV9	few	TRBJ2-5	15	TGTGCCAGCAGCGTGGGTAGCGGGAGCGGGGAGACCCAGTACTTC	CASSVGSGSGETQYF
-	TRBV28	-	TRBJ2-1	16	TGTGCCAGCAGTTTCCCGGGGGCTATGGGTGACAATGAGCAGTTCTTC	CASSFPGAMGDNEQFF
TRBD2	TRBV7-9	-	TRBJ2-1	15	TGTGCCAGCAGCTTACTAGCGGGTGTCCACAATGAGCAGTTCTTC	CASSLLAGVHNEQFF
-	TRBV7-2	-	TRBJ1-1	14	TGTGCCAGCAGCTTAATGGGAGTCAGCACTGAAGCTTTCTTT	CASSLMGVSTEAFF
-	TRBV21-1	-	TRBJ1-1	17	TGTGCCAGCAGCAAAGAGAAGCAGGGCCCAATGAACACTGAAGCTTTCTTT	CASSKEKQGPMNTEAFF
-	TRBV5-1	-	TRBJ1-4	13	TGCGCCAGCAGAAGCCCAACTAATGAAAAACTGTTTTTT	CASRSPTNEKLFF
-	TRBV9	-	TRBJ2-7	13	TGTGCCAGCGGCAAGACAGCTACCTACGAGCAGTACTTC	CASGKTATYEQYF
-	TRBV7-3	-	TRBJ1-1	13	TGTGCCAGCAGCGAAGAGGGCCCCCGTCCAGCTTTCTTT	CASSEEGPRPAFF
-	TRBV5-1	-	TRBJ1-4	16	TGCGCCAGCAGCTTAGGCAGCCTTACAACTAATGAAAAACTGTTTTTT	CASSLGSLTTNEKLFF
TRBD2	TRBV11-2	once	TRBJ2-1	19	TGTGCCAGCAGCTTGGGCCGGAAAATAGCGGGACTATCCTACAATGAGCAGTTCTTC	CASSLGRKIAGLSYNEQFF
-	TRBV25-1	-	TRBJ1-1	15	TGTGCCAGCAGTGAGTCCCCGGCAGGGAACACTGAAGCTTTCTTT	CASSESPAGNTEAFF
TRBD2	TRBV19	-	TRBJ2-1	15	TGTGCCAGTAGTACGGGGGGGAGCTCTTACAATGAGCAGTTCTTC	CASSTGGSSYNEQFF
-	TRBV6-4	-	TRBJ1-2	13	TGTGCCAGCAGCCAGGGTTACGATGGTGGCTACACCTTC	CASSQGYDGGYTF
TRBD2	TRBV4-3	once	TRBJ2-5	15	TGCGCCAGCAGCCAAGAGTCTAGCGGAAAAGAGACCCAGTACTTC	CASSQESSGKETQYF
-	TRBV9	-	TRBJ2-2	12	TGTGCCAGCAGCGGGGACACCGGGGAGCTGTTTTTT	CASSGDTGELFF
-	TRBV6-5	-	TRBJ2-1	16	TGTGCCAGCAGTTATGAGGGCAGGGAGCCCTACAATGAGCAGTTCTTC	CASSYEGREPYNEQFF
-	TRBV2	once	TRBJ1-4	12	TGTGCCAGCAGCTGGACCGGGGAAAAACTGTTTTTT	CASSWTGEKLFF
-	TRBV28	-	TRBJ2-7	14	TGTGCCAGCACCGGGGGTACCGCGGCGAGGGAGCAGTACTTC	CASTGGTAAREQYF
-	TRBV7-9	-	TRBJ1-1	13	TGTGCCAGCAGCTTCCTGGGGCGAACTGAAGCTTTCTTT	CASSFLGRTEAFF
-	TRBV18	-	TRBJ1-1	13	TGTGCCAGCTCACCCACCAGCCGGACTGAAGCTTTCTTT	CASSPTSRTEAFF
-	TRBV7-9	-	TRBJ1-1	14	TGTGCCAGCAGCTCTACAGGGTTGAACACTGAAGCTTTCTTT	CASSSTGLNTEAFF
-	TRBV11-2	-	TRBJ2-2	13	TGTGCCAGCAGCCCTTCGGGCACCGGGGAGCTGTTTTTT	CASSPSGTGELFF
TRBD1	TRBV7-2	-	TRBJ1-2	15	TGTGCCAGCAGCTCTAAAGACAGGGGGGTCTATGGCTACACCTTC	CASSSKDRGVYGYTF
-	TRBV28	-	TRBJ1-2	16	TGTGCCAGCAGTCGACCCCAGGGGCTGGTAGGCTATGGCTACACCTTC	CASSRPQGLVGYGYTF